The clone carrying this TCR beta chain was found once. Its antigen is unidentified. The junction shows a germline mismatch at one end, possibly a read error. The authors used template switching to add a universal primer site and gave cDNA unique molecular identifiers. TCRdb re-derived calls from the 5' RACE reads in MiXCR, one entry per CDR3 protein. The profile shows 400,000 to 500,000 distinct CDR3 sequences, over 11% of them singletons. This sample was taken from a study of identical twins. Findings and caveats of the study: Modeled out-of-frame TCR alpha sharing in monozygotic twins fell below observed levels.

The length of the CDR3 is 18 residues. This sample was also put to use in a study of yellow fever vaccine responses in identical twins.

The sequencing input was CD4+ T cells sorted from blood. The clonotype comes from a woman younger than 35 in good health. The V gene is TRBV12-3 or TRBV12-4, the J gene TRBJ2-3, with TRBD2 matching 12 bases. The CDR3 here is CAISLYRASGGATDTQYF. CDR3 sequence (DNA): TGTGCCATCAGTTTATATCGAGCTAGCGGGGGGGCCACAGATACGCAGTATTTT.